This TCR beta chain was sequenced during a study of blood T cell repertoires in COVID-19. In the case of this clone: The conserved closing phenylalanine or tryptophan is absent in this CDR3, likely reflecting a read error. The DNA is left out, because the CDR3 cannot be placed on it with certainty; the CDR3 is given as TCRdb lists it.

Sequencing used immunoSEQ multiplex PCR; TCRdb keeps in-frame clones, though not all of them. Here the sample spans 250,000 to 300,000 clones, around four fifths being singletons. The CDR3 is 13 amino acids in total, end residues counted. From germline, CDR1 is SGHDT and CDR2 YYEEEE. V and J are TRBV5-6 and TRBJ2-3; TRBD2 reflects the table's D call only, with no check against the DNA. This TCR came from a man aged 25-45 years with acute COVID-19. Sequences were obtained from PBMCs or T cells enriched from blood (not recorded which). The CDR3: CASSLVRAGAFAV.